This T cell receptor beta chain was identified in a study of molecular identifiers for immune sequencing clone quantification. Naive CD8 T cells were picked out by sorting for CD8+CD4-CCR7+CD45RA+. The CDR3 runs to 13 residues. CDR1 and CDR2 (germline): SGHRS, YFSETQ. V was trimmed by 0 bases and J by 3 bases, leaving 7 bases between them. Overall study results and limits: A shared barcode on identical TCR molecules could lead to underestimated sizes for highly expanded clones.

This clonotype came up many times. No antigen is known for it. Generation of bulk TCR libraries relied on previously described methods and listed TCR primers. Each CDR3 protein gets one entry after TCRdb re-called the PCR reads with MiXCR. The profile shows roughly 90,000 distinct CDR3 sequences, roughly 25% of them singletons. The receptor was isolated from a human donor in good health. Some libraries in this study had Jurkat cell RNA spiked in. The sample comprised naive CD8+ T cells from blood, with Jurkat cell RNA spiked in. This sample's subset: FACS-sorted CD8+CD4-CCR7+CD45RA+ naive T cells. J is TRBJ2-7 and V is TRBV5-1, with D hard to call. Here the CDR3 reads CASSLEAGYEQYF. CDR3 bases: TGCGCCAGCAGCTTGGAGGCCGGCTACGAGCAGTACTTC.